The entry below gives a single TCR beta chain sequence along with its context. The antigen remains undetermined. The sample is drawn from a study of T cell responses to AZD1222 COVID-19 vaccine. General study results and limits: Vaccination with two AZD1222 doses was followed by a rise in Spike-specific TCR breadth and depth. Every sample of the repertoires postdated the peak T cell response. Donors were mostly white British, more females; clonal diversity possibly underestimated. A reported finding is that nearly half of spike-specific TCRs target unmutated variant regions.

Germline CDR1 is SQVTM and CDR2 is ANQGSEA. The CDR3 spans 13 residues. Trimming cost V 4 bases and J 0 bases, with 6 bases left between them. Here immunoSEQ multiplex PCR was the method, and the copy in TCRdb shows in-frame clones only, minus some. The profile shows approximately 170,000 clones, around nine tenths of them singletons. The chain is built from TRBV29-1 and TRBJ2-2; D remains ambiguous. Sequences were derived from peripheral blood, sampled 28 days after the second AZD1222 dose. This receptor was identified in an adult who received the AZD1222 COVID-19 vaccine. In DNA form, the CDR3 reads TGCAGCGTTGTGACCGCGAACACCGGGGAGCTGTTTTTT. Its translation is CSVVTANTGELFF.